Following are 8 T cell receptor beta chains from one sample sequenced in a study of control samples from healthy donors and cancer patients. Using immunoSEQ multiplex PCR, the repertoire was profiled, and TCRdb retains in-frame clones only, with some absent. The table records over 100,000 clones, about 91% of them present only once. Input material: blood. These receptors were taken from a woman aged 18-29 years in good health.

The chain employs TRBV5-6 and TRBJ1-5, with TRBD1 as a possible D gene (6 bases). In germline, CDR1 is SGHDT, CDR2 YYEEEE. CDR3 size: 13 residues. V dropped 3 bases and J dropped 8 bases, with 12 bases sitting between them. The chain's CDR3 is CASSWQGWKPQHF. CDR3 in DNA: TGTGCCAGCAGCTGGCAGGGGTGGAAGCCCCAGCATTTT. Combining the CDR3 with reference TRBV5-6 and TRBJ1-5 gives the whole variable domain DAGVTQSPTHLIKTRGQQVTLRCSPKSGHDTVSWYQQALGQGPQFIFQYYEEEERQRGNFPDRFSGHQFPNYSSELNVNALLLGDSALYLCASSWQGWKPQHFGDGTRLSIL.

The V call is TRBV11-3, the J call TRBJ2-1, with TRBD2 identical over 9 bases. The V gene end was trimmed by 2 bases and the J gene end by 5 bases; junction bases not matched to a gene: 1. Germline CDR1 is SGHNT and CDR2 is YENEEA. The CDR3 consists of 14 residues. CDR3 residues: CASSLRLADNEQFF. CDR3 nucleotide sequence: TGTGCCAGCAGCTTAAGACTAGCGGACAATGAGCAGTTCTTC.

The V call is TRBV6-5, the J call TRBJ1-2, with D maybe TRBD1 (5 bases). Germline-derived CDR1 and CDR2 are MNHEY and SVGAGI. Trimming stripped 6 bases from V and 1 base from J, with 9 bases between. CDR3 length: 13 residues. The DNA of the CDR3 is TGTGCCAGCAGGATGACAGTTAACTATGGCTACACCTTC. Amino acids: CASRMTVNYGYTF.

The chain employs TRBV6-4 and TRBJ2-1; D is undetermined. Per the germline V gene, CDR1 is MRHNA and CDR2 is SNTAGT. Trimming removed 4 bases from V and 9 bases from J, with 19 bases in between. The CDR3 covers 15 residues. CDR3 in amino acids: CASSGGSTGRIEQFF. The DNA for the CDR3 is TGTGCCAGCAGTGGAGGCTCCACCGGGCGGATTGAGCAGTTCTTC.

The chain links TRBV5-1 to TRBJ2-7; 7 bases map to TRBD1. The CDR3 length is 15 residues. Trimming removed 4 bases from V and 2 bases from J; junction bases left unmatched: 9. Germline assignment: CDR1 SGHRS and CDR2 YFSETQ. In DNA form, the CDR3 reads TGCGCCAGCAGCCACGGGACAGTCCTAACCTACGAGCAGTACTTC. Encoded protein: CASSHGTVLTYEQYF.

The chain couples TRBV6-6 to TRBJ1-4; weak D call: TRBD1 (5 bases). Germline CDR1 is MNHNY and CDR2 is SVGAGI (reference sequence). The CDR3 totals 19 residues. The V gene lost 5 bases and the J gene lost 7 bases, with 29 bases spanning the gap. CDR3 protein: CASSHPGTPNRGGGEKLFF. The CDR3 nucleotides read TGTGCCAGCAGTCACCCGGGGACTCCTAATAGGGGCGGTGGTGAAAAACTGTTTTTT.

V is TRBV5-1 and J is TRBJ1-6, with unresolved D. Germline V gives CDR1 SGHRS, CDR2 YFSETQ. The V gene lost 0 bases and the J gene lost 1 base, with 8 bases spanning the gap. The CDR3 runs to 16 residues. The CDR3 coding sequence is TGCGCCAGCAGCTTGGGCACAGTTTCCTATAATTCACCCCTCCACTTT. Residues: CASSLGTVSYNSPLHF.

The V gene is TRBV5-1, the J gene TRBJ2-7; the D gene is possibly TRBD2 (6 bases). Trimming took off 0 bases at V and 3 bases at J, with 13 bases between the two ends. The CDR3 loop spans 15 amino acids. Germline-derived CDR1 and CDR2 are SGHRS and YFSETQ. The CDR3 region has the DNA TGCGCCAGCAGCTTGGCCGGGGGACTGTTCTACGAGCAGTACTTC. It codes for CASSLAGGLFYEQYF.